The 10 T cell receptor beta chains listed next were all sequenced from one sample in a study of T cell responses to AZD1222 COVID-19 vaccine. Produced via immunoSEQ multiplex PCR; TCRdb's table is partial and in-frame only. The table has approximately 140,000 clones, 93% seen once. The sample was peripheral blood, taken on day 0 of AZD1222 vaccination. These receptors originate from an adult in good health.

V is TRBV30 and J is TRBJ1-1, with a possible D match to TRBD1 (6 bases). Trimming removed 4 bases at V and 4 bases at J, with 16 bases between. The CDR3 runs to 14 residues. Germline lookup yields CDR1 GTSNPN and CDR2 SVGIG (reference sequence). CDR3 protein: CAWKRGGPITEAFF. The CDR3 DNA follows: TGTGCCTGGAAGAGGGGGGGCCCGATCACTGAAGCTTTCTTT.

Worth noting for this clone: The same CDR3 is also encoded by other DNA sequences in this sample. This chain uses TRBV19 with TRBJ2-2, with TRBD2 matching 11 bases. The CDR3 spans 14 residues. After removal of 6 bases from V and 6 bases from J, the junction contained 3 bases not matched to a gene. Germline CDR1 is LNHDA and CDR2 is SQIVND (reference sequence). In DNA form, the CDR3 reads TGTGCCAGTAGACTAGCGGGAGTGGCCGGGGAGCTGTTTTTT. Translation: CASRLAGVAGELFF.

J is TRBJ1-1 and V is TRBV11-2; maybe TRBD1 (5 bases). The CDR3 spans 15 residues. Germline V gives CDR1 SGHAT, CDR2 FQNNGV. Trimming shortened V by 3 bases and J by 0 bases, and 11 bases separated the two germline ends. CDR3 nucleotide sequence: TGTGCCAGCAGCTTGCCCGGGACGGTGAACACTGAAGCTTTCTTT. Translated: CASSLPGTVNTEAFF.

Worth noting for this clone: Other nucleotide sequences in the sample specify the same CDR3. The rearrangement joins TRBV9 to TRBJ1-1; a possible D gene is TRBD1 (6 bases). This CDR3 is built from 13 residues. The V gene's germline CDR1 is SGDLS and CDR2 YYNGEE. V was pared by 4 bases and J by 4 bases, with 11 bases between. The CDR3 region has the DNA TGTGCCAGCAGCTTAGGGGGAAGCACTGAAGCTTTCTTT. It translates to CASSLGGSTEAFF.

The chain couples TRBV30 to TRBJ2-7; TRBD1 is a possible D gene (6 bases). The CDR3 covers 14 residues. Germline CDR1 and CDR2: GTSNPN and SVGIG (reference sequence). V lost 1 base, J lost 4 bases, and 14 bases lay in between. The CDR3 sequence: CAWSGAGERYEQYF. CDR3 bases: TGTGCCTGGAGTGGGGCAGGGGAAAGGTACGAGCAGTACTTC.

CDR3 sequence: CATSSRGSSGNTIYF. The CDR3 DNA follows: TGTGCCACCAGCAGTAGGGGGTCCTCTGGAAACACCATATATTTT. The gene calls are TRBV15 and TRBJ1-3; the D gene is possibly TRBD1 (6 bases). Per the germline V gene, CDR1 is LNHNV and CDR2 is YYDKDF (reference sequence). Trimming left V 3 bases short and J 0 bases short, with 9 bases between. The CDR3 is 15 residues long. The entire variable domain, with the rest obtained from reference TRBV15 and TRBJ1-3, is as follows: DAMVIQNPRYQVTQFGKPVTLSCSQTLNHNVMYWYQQKSSQAPKLLFHYYDKDFNNEADTPDNFQSRRPNTSFCFLDIRSPGLGDTAMYLCATSSRGSSGNTIYFGEGSWLTVV.

The chain couples TRBV29-1 to TRBJ1-2; D gene ambiguous. The CDR3 extends over 13 amino acids. Trimming removed 5 bases at V and 4 bases at J, with 14 bases between. CDR1 is SQVTM, CDR2 ANQGSEA, per germline. The CDR3 DNA reads as TGCAGCGTTTCGGAAAGGACGGTCTATGGCTACACCTTC. It translates to CSVSERTVYGYTF.

The J gene is TRBJ2-2, the V gene TRBV5-1; TRBD2 aligns across 13 bases. Germline lookup yields CDR1 SGHRS and CDR2 YFSETQ. J was trimmed by 4 bases and V by 3 bases; bases with no gene match: 3. The CDR3 totals 16 residues. Here the CDR3 DNA reads TGCGCCAGCAGCTCGGGACTAGCGGGAATCACCGGGGAGCTGTTTTTT. Translated, it gives CASSSGLAGITGELFF.

The rearrangement links TRBV11-2 to TRBJ2-7, with D hard to call. Per the germline V gene, CDR1 is SGHAT and CDR2 is FQNNGV. Trimming removed 4 bases at V and 5 bases at J, with 18 bases between. CDR3 length: 15 residues. DNA of the CDR3: TGTGCCAGCAGCTCGGTCAGGTTGAGCAGGAACGAGCAGTACTTC. The encoded protein is CASSSVRLSRNEQYF. Variable domain in full (rest from reference TRBV11-2 and TRBJ2-7): EAGVAQSPRYKIIEKRQSVAFWCNPISGHATLYWYQQILGQGPKLLIQFQNNGVVDDSQLPKDRFSAERLKGVDSTLKIQPAKLEDSAVYLCASSSVRLSRNEQYFGPGTRLTVT.

The V call is TRBV28, the J call TRBJ1-1; possibly TRBD1 for D (6 bases). The germline V and J ends were trimmed by 6 bases and 12 bases, with 23 bases remaining between them. This CDR3 spans 14 amino acids. The germline V gene has CDR1 MDHEN and CDR2 SYDVKM. The CDR3 loop reads CASSPPKTGPKSFF. The CDR3 DNA follows: TGTGCCAGCAGCCCCCCTAAGACAGGCCCGAAATCTTTCTTT.